This T cell receptor (beta chain) was identified during a study of vaccination and CD4 T cells after COVID-19. Overall study: Participants got two doses of BNT162b2 or mRNA-1273 vaccine.

This clonotype was seen a handful of times. The antigen is unknown. General study points: Going from approximately 21 to 38, median SARS-CoV-2-reactive clonotypes did not rise significantly. Sampling was limited to relatively few convalescent patients, with no early post-infection timepoints studied.

Treatment: approximately nine-day PBMC culture with coronavirus spike peptide pools or control peptides (ViraFEST assay). The assay that was used to sequence DNA from cultured CD4+ T cells was the Oncomine TCR Beta short-read assay. TCRdb called the PCR reads again in MiXCR, with one record for every CDR3 protein. The sample carries fewer than 11,000 distinct CDR3 sequences, over 50% recorded once. This CDR3 spans 16 amino acids. Trimming at V came to 6 bases and at J to 4 bases, leaving 11 bases not matched to a gene. Per germline, CDR1 SEHNR and CDR2 FQNEAQ (reference sequence). Input material: CD4+ T cells from blood, cultured in vitro. The clonotype comes from a human donor who had recovered from COVID-19. The chain combines TRBV7-9 with TRBJ2-1; 8 bases are a match to TRBD1. CDR3 sequence (DNA): TGTGCCAGCAGATCCAGGGGGCGCGTCACATACAATGAGCAGTTCTTC. Its translation is CASRSRGRVTYNEQFF. Variable domain in full (rest from reference TRBV7-9 and TRBJ2-1): DTGVSQNPRHKITKRGQNVTFRCDPISEHNRLYWYRQTLGQGPEFLTYFQNEAQLEKSRLLSDRFSAERPKGSFSTLEIQRTEQGDSAMYLCASRSRGRVTYNEQFFGPGTRLTVL.